The 15 T cell receptor beta chains in this list originate from one sample, sequenced in a study of blood T cell repertoires in COVID-19 (dated by TCRdb to 2018 to 2020). Library method: the immunoSEQ multiplex PCR assay. TCRdb carries this immuneACCESS record with in-frame sequences only. Its versions omit some clonotypes, under half of them owing to an unresolved V gene in the studies checked, with the rest unexplained. This sample lists approximately 98,000 clones; 82% were detected once. The top ten constitute about 18% of the sample. What was sequenced was peripheral blood. Receptors originate from an older man with acute or convalescent COVID-19.

This chain joins TRBV30 and TRBJ1-3, with D possibly being TRBD1 (6 bases). Trimming took 3 bases from V and 4 from J, leaving 13 bases between them. Germline V gene lookup returns CDR1 GTSNPN and CDR2 SVGIG (reference sequence). The length of the CDR3 is 14 residues. The CDR3 DNA is TGTGCCTGGAGCTCCGGCACAGGGGGAAACACCATATATTTT. Its translation: CAWSSGTGGNTIYF.

V usage is TRBV7-2 and J usage is TRBJ2-7, with D uncertain. V was trimmed by 3 bases and J by 3 bases, leaving 6 bases between them. The CDR3 extends over 12 amino acids. Germline V gene lookup returns CDR1 SGHTA and CDR2 FQGNSA. This CDR3 is CASSFSNYEQYF. The CDR3 nucleotides read TGTGCCAGCAGCTTCTCTAACTACGAGCAGTACTTC.

The rearrangement uses TRBV6-2 or TRBV6-3 and TRBJ2-6; D uncertain. From germline, CDR1 is MNHEY and CDR2 SVGEGT. Trimming cost V 3 bases and J 2 bases, with 11 bases left between them. The CDR3 covers 16 residues. The CDR3 DNA reads as TGTGCCAGCAGTTATTTCCCCGACACTGGGGCCAACGTCCTGACTTTC. Translating it yields CASSYFPDTGANVLTF.

The chain combines TRBV5-8 with TRBJ2-7; D ambiguous. This CDR3 has 12 amino acids. CDR1 and CDR2 (germline): SGHTS, YDEGEE. V lost 3 bases, J lost 3 bases, and 7 bases lay in between. CDR3 nucleotides: TGTGCCAGCAGCTCGAGGCACTACGAGCAGTACTTC. Amino acids: CASSSRHYEQYF. Looking up the rest from reference TRBV5-8 and TRBJ2-7 gives the full variable domain: EAGVTQSPTHLIKTRGQQATLRCSPISGHTSVYWYQQALGLGLQFLLWYDEGEERNRGNFPPRFSGRQFPNYSSELNVNALELEDSALYLCASSSRHYEQYFGPGTRLTVT.

This clone was recorded only once. The genes are TRBV27 and TRBJ2-2; 9 nucleotides align to TRBD1. This CDR3 comprises 16 residues. With V trimmed by 4 bases and J by 5 bases, 8 bases remained unmatched. CDR1 and CDR2 from the germline V gene are MNHEY and SMNVEV (reference sequence). The CDR3 sequence is CASSSSWTGVTGELFF. The CDR3 DNA reads TGTGCCAGCAGTTCATCATGGACAGGGGTGACCGGGGAGCTGTTTTTT.

The chain is built from TRBV7-9 and TRBJ2-3; D is possibly TRBD2 (6 bases). Between the trimmed V and J ends, which lost 3 bases and 5 bases, there was a span of 18 bases. Germline-derived CDR1 and CDR2 are SEHNR and FQNEAQ (reference sequence). The length of the CDR3 is 16 residues. The CDR3 region is CASSFGGTRDGDTQYF. The CDR3 nucleotides read TGTGCCAGCAGCTTCGGGGGAACGAGGGATGGAGATACGCAGTATTTT.

The chain links TRBV2 to TRBJ2-1; D is uncertain. Germline V lookup: CDR1 SNHLY, CDR2 FYNNEI. Trimming took off 5 bases at V and 8 bases at J, with 7 bases between the two ends. CDR3 length: 11 amino acids. The CDR3 spells CASSTTYEQFF. The CDR3 DNA is TGTGCCAGCAGTACAACGTATGAGCAGTTCTTC.

V usage is TRBV18 and J usage is TRBJ2-7; 16 nucleotides align to TRBD2. This CDR3 region has 16 residues. V was pared by 3 bases and J by 7 bases, with 6 bases of the junction left unmatched. CDR1 and CDR2 from the germline V gene are KGHSH and LQKENI. The CDR3 nucleotides read TGTGCCAGCTCACCGACGGGACTAGCGGGAGGGCTTGAGCAGTACTTC. Encoded protein: CASSPTGLAGGLEQYF. Variable domain in full (rest from reference TRBV18 and TRBJ2-7): NAGVMQNPRHLVRRRGQEARLRCSPMKGHSHVYWYRQLPEEGLKFMVYLQKENIIDESGMPKERFSAEFPKEGPSILRIQQVVRGDSAAYFCASSPTGLAGGLEQYFGPGTRLTVT.

The V and J genes are TRBV7-2 and TRBJ1-3; 7 nucleotides agree with TRBD1. The CDR3 sequence is 17 residues long. Germline values: CDR1 SGHTA, CDR2 FQGNSA. J was trimmed by 0 bases and V by 1 base; bases with no gene match: 6. As DNA, the CDR3 is TGTGCCAGCAGCTTAGGGGGACAGCGCTTCTCTGGAAACACCATATATTTT. It encodes CASSLGGQRFSGNTIYF.

A single count supports this clone. The chain has TRBV19 and TRBJ1-5; TRBD1 matches at 8 bases. Germline CDR1 and CDR2: LNHDA and SQIVND (reference sequence). With V trimmed by 1 base and J by 7 bases, 12 bases remained unmatched. The CDR3 covers 17 residues. In DNA, the CDR3 is TGTGCCAGTAGTATAGTCGGGGTGGGGACAGGAAAACAGCCCCAGCATTTT. Protein sequence: CASSIVGVGTGKQPQHF.

The chain couples TRBV18 to TRBJ1-6; no definite D call. Trimming removed 4 bases from V and 5 bases from J, with 6 bases in between. The germline gives CDR1 KGHSH, CDR2 LQKENI. CDR3 length equals 13 residues. This CDR3 is CASSLQDNSPLHF. As DNA, the CDR3 is TGTGCCAGCTCACTGCAGGATAATTCACCCCTCCACTTT. The full variable domain, its missing parts supplied by reference TRBV18 and TRBJ1-6, is NAGVMQNPRHLVRRRGQEARLRCSPMKGHSHVYWYRQLPEEGLKFMVYLQKENIIDESGMPKERFSAEFPKEGPSILRIQQVVRGDSAAYFCASSLQDNSPLHFGNGTRLTVT.

The CDR3 spells CASSQDQLELEAFF. The CDR3 region has the DNA TGTGCCAGCAGCCAAGATCAATTAGAGCTTGAAGCTTTCTTT. J is TRBJ1-1 and V is TRBV3-1 (or the pseudogene TRBV3-2), with no clear D. This CDR3 region has 14 residues. V dropped 0 bases and J dropped 7 bases, with 12 bases sitting between them. Per the germline V gene, CDR1 is LGHDT and CDR2 is YNNKEL (reference sequence).

The V call is TRBV9, the J call TRBJ2-1; TRBD2 agrees at 7 bases. Germline CDR1 is SGDLS and CDR2 is YYNGEE. The CDR3 is 15 residues long. Trimming cost V 3 bases and J 10 bases; bases outside gene matches: 13. CDR3 sequence: CASSAGWAGAQEQFF. As DNA, the CDR3 is TGTGCCAGCAGCGCGGGGTGGGCGGGAGCACAGGAGCAGTTCTTC. The entire variable domain, with the rest obtained from reference TRBV9 and TRBJ2-1, is as follows: DSGVTQTPKHLITATGQRVTLRCSPRSGDLSVYWYQQSLDQGLQFLIQYYNGEERAKGNILERFSAQQFPDLHSELNLSSLELGDSALYFCASSAGWAGAQEQFFGPGTRLTVL.

The chain has TRBV12-3 or TRBV12-4 and TRBJ2-3; D is ambiguous. V was clipped by 6 bases and J by 4 bases, with 11 bases between them. The CDR3 totals 13 residues. As DNA, the CDR3 is TGTGCCAGCAGGAGCGCCAGCGCAGATACGCAGTATTTT. Amino acid sequence: CASRSASADTQYF.

The chain joins TRBV13 to TRBJ1-1; D is uncertain. The CDR3 length is 14 residues. V dropped 1 base and J dropped 8 bases, with 14 bases sitting between them. Germline-derived CDR1 and CDR2 are PRHDT and FYEKMQ (reference sequence). CDR3 residues: CASSLDPLAGEAFF. In nucleotides, the CDR3 is TGTGCCAGCAGCTTAGACCCCTTAGCGGGGGAAGCTTTCTTT.